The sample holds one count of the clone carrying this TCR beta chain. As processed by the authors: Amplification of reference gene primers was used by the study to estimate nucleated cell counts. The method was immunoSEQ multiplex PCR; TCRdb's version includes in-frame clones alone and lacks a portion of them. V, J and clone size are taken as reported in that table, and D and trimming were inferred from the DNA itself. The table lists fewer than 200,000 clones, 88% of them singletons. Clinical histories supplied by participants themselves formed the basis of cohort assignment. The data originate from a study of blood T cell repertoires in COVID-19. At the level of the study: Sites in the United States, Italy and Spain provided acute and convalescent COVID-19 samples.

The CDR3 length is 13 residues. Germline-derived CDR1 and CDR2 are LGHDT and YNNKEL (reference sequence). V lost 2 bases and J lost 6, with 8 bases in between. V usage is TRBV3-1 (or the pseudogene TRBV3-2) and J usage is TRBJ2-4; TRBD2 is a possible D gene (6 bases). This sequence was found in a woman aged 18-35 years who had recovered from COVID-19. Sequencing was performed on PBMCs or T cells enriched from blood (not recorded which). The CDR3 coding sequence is TGTGCCAGCAGCCAATTGGGACTAAACATTCAGTACTTC. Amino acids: CASSQLGLNIQYF.